This record concerns one TCR beta chain sequence. The sample comes from a study of CD8+CD57+ T cells in acquired aplastic anemia. For the study at large: The mean DNA yield obtained from sorted CD4+ and CD8+ cells came to around 3 ug. Healthy donors gave approximately 10 million reads on average for CD4+ cells.

The CDR3 loop spans 14 amino acids. CDR1 is LNHDA and CDR2 is SQIVND in the germline V gene (reference sequence). Deletions cut 3 bases from V and 0 bases from J, with 8 bases between. Genomic DNA constituted the template upon which TCR beta VDJ and CDR3 profiling was performed. TCRdb recomputed calls from the reads with MiXCR, one row per CDR3 protein. Here the sample spans around 200,000 distinct CDR3 sequences, over 60% being singletons. V usage is TRBV19 and J usage is TRBJ1-1; possible D gene TRBD1, 5 bases. The sequenced sample consisted of sorted CD4+, CD8+, or CD8+CD57+ T cells (not recorded which) from PBMCs. This TCR was recovered from a human donor in good health. This CDR3 reads CASSIGGVNTEAFF. The CDR3 nucleotides read TGTGCCAGTAGTATTGGGGGTGTGAACACTGAAGCTTTCTTT.